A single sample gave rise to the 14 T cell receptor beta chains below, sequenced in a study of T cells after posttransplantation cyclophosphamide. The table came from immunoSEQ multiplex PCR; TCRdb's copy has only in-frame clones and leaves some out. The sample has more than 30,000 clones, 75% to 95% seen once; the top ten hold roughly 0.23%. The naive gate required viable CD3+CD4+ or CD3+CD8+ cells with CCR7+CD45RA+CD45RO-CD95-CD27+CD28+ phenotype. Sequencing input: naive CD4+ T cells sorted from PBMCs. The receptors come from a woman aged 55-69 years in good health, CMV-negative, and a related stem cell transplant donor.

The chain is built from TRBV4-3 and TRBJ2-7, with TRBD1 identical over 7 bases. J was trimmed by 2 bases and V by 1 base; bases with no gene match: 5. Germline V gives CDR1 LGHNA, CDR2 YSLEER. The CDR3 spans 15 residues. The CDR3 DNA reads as TGCGCCAGCAGCCAAGGAGGACAGGTAACCTACGAGCAGTACTTC. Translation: CASSQGGQVTYEQYF.

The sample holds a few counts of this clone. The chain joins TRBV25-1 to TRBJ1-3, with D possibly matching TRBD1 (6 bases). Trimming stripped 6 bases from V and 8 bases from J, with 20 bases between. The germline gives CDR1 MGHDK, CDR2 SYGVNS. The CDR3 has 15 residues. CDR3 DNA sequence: TGTGCCAGCAGCCCGACCTTACTGCAGGGGTACACCATATATTTT. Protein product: CASSPTLLQGYTIYF.

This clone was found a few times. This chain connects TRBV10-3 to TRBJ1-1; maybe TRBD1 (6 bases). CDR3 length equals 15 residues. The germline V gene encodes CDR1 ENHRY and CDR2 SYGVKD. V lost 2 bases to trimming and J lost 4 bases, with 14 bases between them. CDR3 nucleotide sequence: TGTGCCATCAGTGAGGGGGGGGGCCGGACCACTGAAGCTTTCTTT. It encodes CAISEGGGRTTEAFF.

In nucleotides, the CDR3 is TGTGCCAGCAGCTTCCATACAGGGATCTATGGCTACACCTTC. Translating gives CASSFHTGIYGYTF. The chain has TRBV7-2 and TRBJ1-2, with D perhaps matching TRBD1 (6 bases). Trimming pared 3 bases from V and 4 bases from J, leaving 12 bases between. Germline V gene sequence: CDR1 SGHTA, CDR2 FQGNSA. The CDR3 is 14 residues long.

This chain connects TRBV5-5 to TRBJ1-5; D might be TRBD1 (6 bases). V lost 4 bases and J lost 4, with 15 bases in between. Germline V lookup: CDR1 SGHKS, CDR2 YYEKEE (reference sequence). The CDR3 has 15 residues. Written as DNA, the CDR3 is TGTGCCAGCAGCCAAACACAGGGCTATAATCAGCCCCAGCATTTT. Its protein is CASSQTQGYNQPQHF.

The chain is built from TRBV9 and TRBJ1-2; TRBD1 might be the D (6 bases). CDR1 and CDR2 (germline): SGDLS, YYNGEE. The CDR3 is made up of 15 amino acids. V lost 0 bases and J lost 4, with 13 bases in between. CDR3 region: CASSVEQGGAYGYTF. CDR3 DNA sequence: TGTGCCAGCAGCGTAGAACAGGGCGGCGCCTATGGCTACACCTTC.

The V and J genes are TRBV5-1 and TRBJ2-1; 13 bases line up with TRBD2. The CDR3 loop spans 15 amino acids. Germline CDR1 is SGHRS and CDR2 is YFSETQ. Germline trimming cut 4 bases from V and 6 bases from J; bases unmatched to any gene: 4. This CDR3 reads CASSLGLAGVNEQFF. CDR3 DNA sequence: TGCGCCAGCAGCCTAGGACTAGCGGGAGTCAATGAGCAGTTCTTC.

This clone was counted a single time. CDR3 DNA sequence: TGCGCCAGCAGCCCGGGACTAGCGGGGGCTGAGCAGTTCTTC. It translates to CASSPGLAGAEQFF. The V gene is TRBV10-1, the J gene TRBJ2-1, with 14 bases matching TRBD2. The J segment lost 9 bases and the V segment lost 6 bases, leaving 4 bases of the junction unmatched. The CDR3 covers 14 residues. The germline V gene has CDR1 WNHNN and CDR2 SYGVQD (reference sequence).

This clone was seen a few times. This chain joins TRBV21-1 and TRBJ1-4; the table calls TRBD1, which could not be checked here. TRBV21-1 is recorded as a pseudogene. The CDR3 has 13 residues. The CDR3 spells CASKGQGYEKLFF. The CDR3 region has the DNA TGTGCCAGCAAGGGACAGGGGTACGAAAAACTGTTTTTT.

CDR3 loop: CASSPQGFVETGELFF. The DNA for the CDR3 is TGTGCCAGCTCACCCCAGGGCTTTGTGGAAACCGGGGAGCTGTTTTTT. This chain uses TRBV18 with TRBJ2-2, with D possibly matching TRBD1 (5 bases). Germline V gene data show CDR1 as KGHSH and CDR2 as LQKENI. V gave up 3 bases and J gave up 5 bases, with 16 bases separating them. The CDR3 has 16 residues.

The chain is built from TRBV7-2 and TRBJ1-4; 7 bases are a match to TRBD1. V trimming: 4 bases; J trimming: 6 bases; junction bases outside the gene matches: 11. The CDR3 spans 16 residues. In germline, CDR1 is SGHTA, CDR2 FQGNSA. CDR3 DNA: TGTGCCAGCAGCTCTCCCCCCGGACAGGAGTATGAAAAACTGTTTTTT. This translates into CASSSPPGQEYEKLFF.

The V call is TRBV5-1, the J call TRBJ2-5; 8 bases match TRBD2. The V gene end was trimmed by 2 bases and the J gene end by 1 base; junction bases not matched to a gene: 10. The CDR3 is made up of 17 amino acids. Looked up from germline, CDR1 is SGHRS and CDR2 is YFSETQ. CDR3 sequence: CASSLSITSGSQETQYF. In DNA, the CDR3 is TGCGCCAGCAGCTTAAGTATCACTAGCGGATCCCAAGAGACCCAGTACTTC.

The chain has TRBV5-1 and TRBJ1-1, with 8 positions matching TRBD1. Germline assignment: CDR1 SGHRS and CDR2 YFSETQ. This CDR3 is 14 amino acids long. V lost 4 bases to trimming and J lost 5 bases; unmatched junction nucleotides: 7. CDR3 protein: CASSIGQGRTEAFF. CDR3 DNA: TGCGCCAGCAGCATAGGACAGGGTAGGACTGAAGCTTTCTTT. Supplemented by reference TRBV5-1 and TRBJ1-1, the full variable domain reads KAGVTQTPRYLIKTRGQQVTLSCSPISGHRSVSWYQQTPGQGLQFLFEYFSETQRNKGNFPGRFSGRQFSNSRSEMNVSTLELGDSALYLCASSIGQGRTEAFFGQGTRLTVV.

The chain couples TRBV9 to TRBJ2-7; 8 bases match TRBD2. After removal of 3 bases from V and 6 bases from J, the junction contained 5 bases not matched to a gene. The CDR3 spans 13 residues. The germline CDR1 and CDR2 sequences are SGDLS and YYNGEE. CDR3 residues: CASSARTSIEQYF. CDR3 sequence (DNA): TGTGCCAGCAGCGCCCGGACTAGCATCGAGCAGTACTTC.